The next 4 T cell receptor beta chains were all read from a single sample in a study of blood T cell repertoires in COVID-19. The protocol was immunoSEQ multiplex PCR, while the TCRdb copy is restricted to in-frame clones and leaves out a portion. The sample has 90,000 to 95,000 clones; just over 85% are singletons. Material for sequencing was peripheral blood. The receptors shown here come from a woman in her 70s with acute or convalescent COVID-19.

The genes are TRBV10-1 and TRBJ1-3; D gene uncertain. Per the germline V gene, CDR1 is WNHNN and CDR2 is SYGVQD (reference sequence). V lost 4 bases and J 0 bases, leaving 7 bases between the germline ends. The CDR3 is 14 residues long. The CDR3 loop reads CASSAGYSGNTIYF. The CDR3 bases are TGCGCCAGCAGTGCGGGATACTCTGGAAACACCATATATTTT.

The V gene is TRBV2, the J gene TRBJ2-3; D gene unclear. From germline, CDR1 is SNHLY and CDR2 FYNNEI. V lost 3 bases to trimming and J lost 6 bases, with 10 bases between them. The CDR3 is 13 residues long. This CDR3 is CASSDFLPDTQYF. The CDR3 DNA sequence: TGTGCCAGCAGTGACTTTCTCCCGGATACGCAGTATTTT.

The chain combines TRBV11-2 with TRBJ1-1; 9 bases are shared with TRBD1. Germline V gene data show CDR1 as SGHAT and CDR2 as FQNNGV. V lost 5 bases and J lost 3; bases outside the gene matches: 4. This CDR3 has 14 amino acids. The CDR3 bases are TGTGCCAGCAGCCGGGACAGGGATCACACTGAAGCTTTCTTT. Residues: CASSRDRDHTEAFF.

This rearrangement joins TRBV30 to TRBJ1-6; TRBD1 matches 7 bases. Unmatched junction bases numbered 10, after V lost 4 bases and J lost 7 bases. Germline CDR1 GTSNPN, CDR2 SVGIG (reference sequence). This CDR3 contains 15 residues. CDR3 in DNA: TGTGCCTGGAATAGAGGGGGGACAGCGAATTCACCCCTCCACTTT. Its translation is CAWNRGGTANSPLHF. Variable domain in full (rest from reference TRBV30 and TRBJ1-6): SQTIHQWPATLVQPVGSPLSLECTVEGTSNPNLYWYRQAAGRGLQLLFYSVGIGQISSEVPQNLSASRPQDRQFILSSKKLLLSDSGFYLCAWNRGGTANSPLHFGNGTRLTVT.